This T cell receptor (beta chain) is from a study of T cell responses to AZD1222 COVID-19 vaccine. Background on the study: Combined were second doses at about 4 or about 12 weeks.

Method: immunoSEQ multiplex PCR; TCRdb's copy keeps in-frame clones and lacks some. Seen here are about 100,000 clones, roughly 91% observed once, and the top ten hold 1.5% to 2%. Regarding the study as a whole: A rise in Spike-specific TCR breadth and depth followed two AZD1222 doses. Nearly half of spike-specific TCRs reportedly target unmutated variant regions. Most donors were white British, females outnumbered males, and clonal diversity was possibly underestimated.

This clone was detected only once. Its antigen is as yet unknown. Trimming took 3 bases from V and 8 from J; bases not matched to a gene: 5. Per the germline V gene, CDR1 is SGHRS and CDR2 is YFSETQ. The CDR3 length is 13 residues. The sample was peripheral blood, taken on day 0 of AZD1222 vaccination. This chain uses TRBV5-1 with TRBJ1-1; the match to TRBD1 covers 9 bases. The TCR comes from an adult in good health. CDR3 sequence reads: CASSSQGAEEAFF. The CDR3 DNA reads as TGCGCCAGCAGCTCACAGGGGGCGGAGGAAGCTTTCTTT.